These 29 T cell receptor beta chains share one sample of origin, sequenced in a study of blood T cells in healthy people across ages. Next came a second PCR, run for 7 to 11 cycles, which used a sample-barcoded 5' primer along with a J-beta primer mix. MiXCR was run by TCRdb on the 5' RACE reads, yielding one entry per CDR3 protein. The sample has approximately 960,000 distinct CDR3 sequences; almost 30% are singletons. These data were also filed under a second study, of T cells of mothers and their children.

Sequencing used blood. Receptor source: a middle-aged woman in good health.

The genes are TRBV5-8 and TRBJ1-1; TRBD1 agrees at 10 bases. Germline V gives CDR1 SGHTS, CDR2 YDEGEE. The CDR3 extends over 14 amino acids. Germline trimming cut 4 bases from V and 11 bases from J; bases unmatched to any gene: 11. CDR3: CASSLRQGALGAFF. CDR3 nucleotides: TGTGCCAGCAGCCTCAGACAGGGGGCCCTAGGGGCTTTCTTT.

This clonotype showed up many times. The V and J genes are TRBV20-1 and TRBJ2-7; possible D gene TRBD1, 5 bases. The length of the CDR3 is 14 residues. Looked up from germline, CDR1 is DFQATT and CDR2 is SNEGSKA (reference sequence). The ends were cut back, 3 bases at V and 3 bases at J, with 15 bases in the middle. CDR3 nucleotides: TGCAGTGCTAGTTCCCGGTCTCAGGGCTACGAGCAGTACTTC. Residues: CSASSRSQGYEQYF.

The rearrangement uses TRBV3-1 and TRBJ2-5, with 12 bases fitting TRBD2. Germline CDR1 LGHDT, CDR2 YNNKEL (reference sequence). The CDR3 contains 16 residues. The V and J ends lost 1 base and 6 bases, in that order; junction bases with no gene match: 6. Here the CDR3 DNA reads TGTGCCAGCAGCCAAGGCGGACTAGCGGGGATGAAGACCCAGTACTTC. It codes for CASSQGGLAGMKTQYF.

A single count supports this clonotype. CDR3 DNA sequence: TGTGCCAGCAGTCTTAGGGCAGGGAAGGAGACCCAGTACTTC. Amino acids: CASSLRAGKETQYF. This rearrangement joins TRBV28 to TRBJ2-5; possible D gene TRBD1, 5 bases. Germline V gene sequence: CDR1 MDHEN, CDR2 SYDVKM. Trimming removed 5 bases from V and 5 bases from J, with 15 bases in between. The CDR3 sequence is 14 residues long. The whole variable domain, filled in from reference TRBV28 and TRBJ2-5, reads DVKVTQSSRYLVKRTGEKVFLECVQDMDHENMFWYRQDPGLGLRLIYFSYDVKMKEKGDIPEGYSVSREKKERFSLILESASTNQTSMYLCASSLRAGKETQYFGPGTRLLVL.

The chain's CDR3 is CASGGEKLFF. CDR3 DNA: TGCGCTAGCGGGGGTGAAAAACTGTTTTTT. This rearrangement joins TRBV4-3 to TRBJ1-4, with TRBD1 as a possible D gene (5 bases). CDR3 length equals 10 residues. Germline V gene data show CDR1 as LGHNA and CDR2 as YSLEER.

This clonotype was counted many times. The V gene is TRBV10-3, the J gene TRBJ2-4; possible D gene TRBD1, 6 bases. Germline CDR1 reads ENHRY; CDR2 reads SYGVKD. V lost 2 bases to trimming and J lost 7 bases, with 15 bases between them. The CDR3 is 15 amino acids. CDR3 in amino acids: CAISEIGQFQNIQYF. The CDR3 DNA sequence: TGTGCCATCAGTGAGATAGGACAGTTTCAGAACATTCAGTACTTC.

The V gene is TRBV12-3 or TRBV12-4, the J gene TRBJ2-3; D unclear. V was shortened by 3 bases and J by 0 bases, with 10 bases between the two germline ends. The CDR3 is made up of 15 amino acids. The CDR3 loop reads CASSLDRMSTDTQYF. The CDR3 DNA reads as TGTGCCAGCAGTTTGGACCGTATGAGCACAGATACGCAGTATTTT.

This chain links TRBV7-6 with TRBJ2-1; TRBD2 aligns across 10 bases. Trimming removed 3 bases from V and 5 bases from J; junction bases left unmatched: 10. CDR1 SGHVS and CDR2 FNYEAQ come from the germline V gene. This CDR3 is 17 amino acids long. The CDR3 nucleotides read TGTGCCAGCAGCTTCAATCCGGGACTAGCGATGCACAATGAGCAGTTCTTC. Translated: CASSFNPGLAMHNEQFF. Based on the CDR3 plus reference TRBV7-6 and TRBJ2-1, the full variable domain is GAGVSQSPRYKVTKRGQDVALRCDPISGHVSLYWYRQALGQGPEFLTYFNYEAQQDKSGLPNDRFSAERPEGSISTLTIQRTEQRDSAMYRCASSFNPGLAMHNEQFFGPGTRLTVL.

This clonotype came up many times. The chain carries TRBV20-1 and TRBJ2-7; 11 bases are a match to TRBD2. This CDR3 region has 16 residues. Germline V lookup: CDR1 DFQATT, CDR2 SNEGSKA (reference sequence). After removal of 5 bases from V and 2 bases from J, the junction contained 11 bases not matched to a gene. The CDR3 reads CSALGTSGIMAYEQYF. The CDR3, as DNA: TGCAGTGCTCTCGGGACTAGCGGTATTATGGCCTACGAGCAGTACTTC.

This clonotype appeared a few times. V usage is TRBV7-2 and J usage is TRBJ1-4; D gene unclear. Looked up from germline, CDR1 is SGHTA and CDR2 is FQGNSA. This CDR3 is 13 amino acids long. V shed 5 bases and J shed 7 bases, with 11 bases lying between them. CDR3 residues: CASSPRQLEKLFF. The CDR3 DNA is TGTGCCAGCAGCCCCAGACAACTTGAAAAACTGTTTTTT.

The table lists this clonotype with a few counts. V and J are TRBV29-1 and TRBJ2-1; TRBD1 or TRBD2 may be the D gene (5 bases each). The germline V gene has CDR1 SQVTM and CDR2 ANQGSEA. Trimming left V 2 bases short and J 9 bases short, with 14 bases between. CDR3 length: 13 residues. CDR3 nucleotides: TGCAGCGTTGAACGGGGCTACAAGGCTGAGCAGTTCTTC. Protein: CSVERGYKAEQFF.

This clonotype was found a few times. The V call is TRBV13, the J call TRBJ1-1; D gene uncertain. CDR1 PRHDT and CDR2 FYEKMQ come from the germline V gene (reference sequence). The V end was cut by 1 base, the J end by 5 bases, with 20 bases between. CDR3 length: 17 residues. CDR3 in DNA: TGTGCCAGCAGCTTAGACCGCAGGCCCGGCTTGGGAACTGAAGCTTTCTTT. This codes for CASSLDRRPGLGTEAFF. Full variable domain (missing parts from reference TRBV13 and TRBJ1-1): AAGVIQSPRHLIKEKRETATLKCYPIPRHDTVYWYQQGPGQDPQFLISFYEKMQSDKGSIPDRFSAQQFSDYHSELNMSSLELGDSALYFCASSLDRRPGLGTEAFFGQGTRLTVV.

The chain joins TRBV20-1 to TRBJ1-2; D may be TRBD1 (5 bases). V gave up 3 bases and J gave up 8 bases, with 22 bases separating them. Per germline, CDR1 DFQATT and CDR2 SNEGSKA (reference sequence). This CDR3 has 15 amino acids. CDR3 bases: TGCAGTGCTAGTTTTTTTGGGGCCGCTCATCAAGGCTACACCTTC. Its translation: CSASFFGAAHQGYTF.

The chain couples TRBV28 to TRBJ2-3, with D perhaps matching TRBD2 (5 bases). Per germline, CDR1 MDHEN and CDR2 SYDVKM. The CDR3 totals 13 residues. V was cut by 8 bases and J by 10 bases, with 19 bases left in between. CDR3 DNA: TGTGCCAGCCGCCGACAACGGGGAAATGCGCAGTATTTT. It specifies CASRRQRGNAQYF.

Many counts were recorded for this clonotype. This rearrangement joins TRBV29-1 to TRBJ2-5; D ambiguous. This CDR3 has 13 amino acids. Trimming removed 8 bases at V and 3 bases at J, with 16 bases between. Germline V CDR1 and CDR2: SQVTM, ANQGSEA. As DNA, the CDR3 is TGCAGCACTATGCGGACCTCCGAAGAGACCCAGTACTTC. Its protein product is CSTMRTSEETQYF. The whole variable domain, remainder taken from reference TRBV29-1 and TRBJ2-5, is SAVISQKPSRDICQRGTSLTIQCQVDSQVTMMFWYRQQPGQSLTLIATANQGSEATYESGFVIDKFPISRPNLTFSTLTVSNMSPEDSSIYLCSTMRTSEETQYFGPGTRLLVL.

This clonotype occurred a few times. The rearrangement links TRBV7-9 to TRBJ2-7; D gene uncertain. The CDR3 consists of 13 residues. Germline CDR1 and CDR2: SEHNR and FQNEAQ (reference sequence). V was clipped by 5 bases and J by 3 bases, with 11 bases between them. CDR3 residues: CASSPPRFYEQYF. The CDR3, as DNA: TGTGCCAGCAGCCCCCCCCGGTTCTACGAGCAGTACTTC. Looking up the rest from reference TRBV7-9 and TRBJ2-7 gives the full variable domain: DTGVSQNPRHKITKRGQNVTFRCDPISEHNRLYWYRQTLGQGPEFLTYFQNEAQLEKSRLLSDRFSAERPKGSFSTLEIQRTEQGDSAMYLCASSPPRFYEQYFGPGTRLTVT.

The chain carries TRBV3-1 and TRBJ1-1; D is ambiguous. Germline lookup yields CDR1 LGHDT and CDR2 YNNKEL (reference sequence). The CDR3 runs 14 residues. Trimming shortened V by 3 bases and J by 5 bases, and 13 bases separated the two germline ends. The CDR3 is CASSQAEGRTEAFF. The CDR3 region has the DNA TGTGCCAGCAGCCAGGCAGAAGGGCGGACTGAAGCTTTCTTT.

This clonotype turned up a few times. The chain links TRBV15 to TRBJ1-5, with D maybe TRBD1 (5 bases). Germline V CDR1 and CDR2: LNHNV, YYDKDF (reference sequence). The V end was cut by 4 bases, the J end by 0 bases, with 16 bases between. The CDR3 sequence is 17 residues long. Here the CDR3 DNA reads TGTGCCACCAGCACCCCGCGGGGACTCTCTAGCAATCAGCCCCAGCATTTT. Its translation: CATSTPRGLSSNQPQHF.

J is TRBJ2-1 and V is TRBV7-6; D is possibly TRBD1 or TRBD2 (7 bases each). V was pared by 2 bases and J by 9 bases, with 20 bases between. The CDR3 has 16 amino acids. Germline lookup yields CDR1 SGHVS and CDR2 FNYEAQ. The CDR3 loop reads CASSLLVSGGAVEQFF. The CDR3 nucleotides are TGTGCCAGCAGCTTACTCGTTTCAGGGGGGGCGGTTGAGCAGTTCTTC.

In its sample, this clonotype was seen many times. The rearrangement joins TRBV27 to TRBJ2-7, with D perhaps matching TRBD2 (6 bases). The V and J ends lost 6 bases and 0 bases respectively, with 15 bases between them. The CDR3 totals 15 residues. Germline assignment: CDR1 MNHEY and CDR2 SMNVEV (reference sequence). This CDR3 reads CASSPGRDSSYEQYF. DNA for the CDR3: TGTGCCAGCAGCCCGGGCAGGGACTCCTCCTACGAGCAGTACTTC.

This clonotype was counted only a few times. This chain links TRBV7-9 with TRBJ2-3, with D tentatively TRBD2 (6 bases). The CDR3 is 16 amino acids. CDR1 and CDR2 from the germline V gene are SEHNR and FQNEAQ (reference sequence). V lost 2 bases and J lost 0, with 12 bases in between. CDR3: CASSLLGDSSTDTQYF. The DNA for the CDR3 is TGTGCCAGCAGCTTACTAGGGGACTCTAGCACAGATACGCAGTATTTT.

J is TRBJ2-7 and V is TRBV5-6; 9 bases map to TRBD1. Germline V gives CDR1 SGHDT, CDR2 YYEEEE. V trimming: 3 bases; J trimming: 4 bases; junction bases outside the gene matches: 11. The CDR3 covers 16 residues. CDR3 sequence (DNA): TGTGCCAGCAGCTCCATGGGGGACAGGGCGGTATACGAGCAGTACTTC. It codes for CASSSMGDRAVYEQYF.

This clonotype appeared many times. This may arise from a read error, as a much more abundant clone is one base away. The chain carries TRBV7-6 and TRBJ2-5; 8 bases align to TRBD1. J lost 4 bases, V lost 4 bases, and 2 bases had no gene match. This CDR3 contains 13 residues. The germline V gene has CDR1 SGHVS and CDR2 FNYEAQ. The DNA for the CDR3 is TGTGCCAGCAGCTCGACAGGGGTAGAGACCCAGTACTTC. Its protein product is CASSSTGVETQYF.

V and J are TRBV3-1 and TRBJ2-3, with 9 bases aligning to TRBD2. The germline V gene has CDR1 LGHDT and CDR2 YNNKEL (reference sequence). The CDR3 loop spans 16 amino acids. The V segment lost 0 bases and the J segment 5 bases; nucleotides outside the gene matches: 6. CDR3 sequence: CASSQDLGGRGDTQYF. The CDR3 bases are TGTGCCAGCAGCCAAGATCTGGGCGGGAGGGGAGATACGCAGTATTTT.

This clonotype was counted between two and nine times. The V and J genes are TRBV28 and TRBJ2-7; D might be TRBD1 (6 bases). Germline CDR1 is MDHEN and CDR2 is SYDVKM. This CDR3 region has 12 residues. V was pared by 1 base and J by 7 bases, with 8 bases between. The CDR3 region is CASSLYREEQYF. The CDR3 region has the DNA TGTGCCAGCAGTTTATACAGGGAGGAGCAGTACTTC.

This clonotype was seen repeatedly, ten times or more. V is TRBV6-6 and J is TRBJ1-2, with a possible D match to TRBD1 (6 bases). The germline V gene has CDR1 MNHNY and CDR2 SVGAGI (reference sequence). V lost 5 bases, J lost 8 bases, and 15 bases lay in between. The CDR3 has 13 residues. The CDR3 nucleotides read TGTGCCAGCAGTCCGGACAGCAGTAGCGGCTACACCTTC. Protein product: CASSPDSSSGYTF.

The V gene is TRBV2, the J gene TRBJ1-5; TRBD1 matches 9 bases. Germline CDR1 and CDR2: SNHLY and FYNNEI. The CDR3 is 15 amino acids. The trim removed 7 bases at V and 2 bases at J, leaving 6 bases unmatched. CDR3 loop: CASIRQGGGNQPQHF. The CDR3 DNA reads TGTGCCAGCATTAGACAGGGGGGAGGCAATCAGCCCCAGCATTTT.

The J gene is TRBJ2-1, the V gene TRBV20-1; D is possibly TRBD2 (6 bases). The CDR3 covers 13 residues. Germline loops: CDR1 DFQATT, CDR2 SNEGSKA (reference sequence). V was shortened by 5 bases and J by 6 bases, with 14 bases between the two germline ends. DNA for the CDR3: TGCAGTGCTCCTGATTGGAGGGTCAATGAGCAGTTCTTC. It yields the protein CSAPDWRVNEQFF.

CDR3 in amino acids: CASSRQGVDTGELFF. CDR3 coding DNA: TGTGCCAGCAGTCGACAGGGGGTAGACACCGGGGAGCTGTTTTTT. The chain employs TRBV12-3 or TRBV12-4 and TRBJ2-2; 9 bases are shared with TRBD1. The CDR3 sequence is 15 residues long. Trimming took 5 bases from V and 3 from J; bases not matched to a gene: 4.